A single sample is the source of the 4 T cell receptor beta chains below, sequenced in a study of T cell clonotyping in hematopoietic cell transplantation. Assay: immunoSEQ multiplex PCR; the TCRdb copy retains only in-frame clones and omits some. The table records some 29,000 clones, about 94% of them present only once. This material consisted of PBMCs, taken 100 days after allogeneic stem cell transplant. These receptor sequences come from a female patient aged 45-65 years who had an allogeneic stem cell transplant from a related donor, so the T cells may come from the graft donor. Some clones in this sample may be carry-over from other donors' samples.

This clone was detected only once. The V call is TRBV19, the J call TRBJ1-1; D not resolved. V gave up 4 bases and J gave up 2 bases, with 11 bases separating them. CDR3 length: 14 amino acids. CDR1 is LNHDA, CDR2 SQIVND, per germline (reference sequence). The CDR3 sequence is CASSKRTENTEAFF. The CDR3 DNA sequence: TGTGCCAGTAGTAAACGGACCGAAAACACTGAAGCTTTCTTT.

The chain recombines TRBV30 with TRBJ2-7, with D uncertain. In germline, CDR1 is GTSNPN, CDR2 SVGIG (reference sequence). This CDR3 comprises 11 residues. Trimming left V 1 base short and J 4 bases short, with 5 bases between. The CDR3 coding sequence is TGTGCCTGGAGTGAGCGTTACGAGCAGTACTTC. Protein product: CAWSERYEQYF.

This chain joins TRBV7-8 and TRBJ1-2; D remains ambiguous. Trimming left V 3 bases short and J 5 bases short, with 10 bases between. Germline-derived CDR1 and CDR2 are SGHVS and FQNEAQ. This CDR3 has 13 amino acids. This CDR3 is CASSFRTEYGYTF. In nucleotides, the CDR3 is TGTGCCAGCAGCTTTCGGACGGAGTATGGCTACACCTTC. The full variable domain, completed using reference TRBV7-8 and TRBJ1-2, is GAGVSQSPRYKVAKRGQDVALRCDPISGHVSLFWYQQALGQGPEFLTYFQNEAQLDKSGLPSDRFFAERPEGSVSTLKIQRTQQEDSAVYLCASSFRTEYGYTFGSGTRLTVV.

The CDR3 nucleotides read TGTGCCAGCAGCCCGCGGGGGGGCACAGATACGCAGTATTTT. Residues: CASSPRGGTDTQYF. V gene TRBV9 combines with J gene TRBJ2-3; 8 bases match TRBD2. This CDR3 spans 14 amino acids. The junction had 2 bases not matched to a gene; V was cut back by 4 bases and J by 1 base. Germline assignment: CDR1 SGDLS and CDR2 YYNGEE.